The source of this T cell receptor beta chain is a study of blood T cell repertoires in COVID-19. In the study overall: COVID-19 samples from acute and convalescent phases originated in the United States, Italy and Spain.

This table comes from immunoSEQ multiplex PCR, and its TCRdb copy is limited to in-frame clones, with some not included. This sample has about 230,000 clones, with 70% to 85% found just once. Trimming at V came to 2 bases and at J to 6 bases, leaving 6 bases not matched to a gene. Germline CDR1 reads ENHRY; CDR2 reads SYGVKD. The length of the CDR3 is 15 residues. Sequencing was carried out using peripheral blood. This receptor was obtained from a woman aged 40 to 50 who had recovered from COVID-19. The rearrangement links TRBV10-3 to TRBJ2-1; 8 bases line up with TRBD2. CDR3 nucleotide sequence: TGTGCCATCAGTGAGGGGGGACTAGAACGCAATGAGCAGTTCTTC. This encodes CAISEGGLERNEQFF.